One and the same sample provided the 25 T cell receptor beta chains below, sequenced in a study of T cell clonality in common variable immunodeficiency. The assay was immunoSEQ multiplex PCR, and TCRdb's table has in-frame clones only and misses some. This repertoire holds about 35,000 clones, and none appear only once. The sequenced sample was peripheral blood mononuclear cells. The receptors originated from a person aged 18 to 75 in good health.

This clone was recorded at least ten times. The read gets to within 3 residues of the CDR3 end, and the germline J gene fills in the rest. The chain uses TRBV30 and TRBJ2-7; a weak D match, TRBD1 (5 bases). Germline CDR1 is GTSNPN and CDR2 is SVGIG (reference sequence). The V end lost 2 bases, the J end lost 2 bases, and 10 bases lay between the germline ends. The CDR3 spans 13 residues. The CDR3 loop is CAWSTDTPYEQYF. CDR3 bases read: TGTGCCTGGAGTACGGACACCCCCTACGAG.

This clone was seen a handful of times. The covered CDR3 bases are TGTGCCAGCAGCTCCCGGACGCCTAGCACAGATACC. This sequence encodes CASSSRTPSTDT. The full CDR3 protein is CASSSRTPSTDTQYF. The V gene is TRBV7-9, the J gene TRBJ2-5, with a weak D call TRBD2 (5 bases). The DNA ends 3 residues before the CDR3 does, and the rest of the CDR3 is filled in from the germline J gene. The germline CDR1 and CDR2 sequences are SEHNR and FQNEAQ (reference sequence). This CDR3 contains 15 residues.

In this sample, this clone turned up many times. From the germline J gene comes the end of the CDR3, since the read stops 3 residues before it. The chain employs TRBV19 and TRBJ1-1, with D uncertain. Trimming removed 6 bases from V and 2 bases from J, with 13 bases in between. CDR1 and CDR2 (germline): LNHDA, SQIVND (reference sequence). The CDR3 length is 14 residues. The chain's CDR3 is CASRMPGFNTEAFF. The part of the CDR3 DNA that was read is TGTGCCAGTAGGATGCCCGGGTTCAACACTGAA.

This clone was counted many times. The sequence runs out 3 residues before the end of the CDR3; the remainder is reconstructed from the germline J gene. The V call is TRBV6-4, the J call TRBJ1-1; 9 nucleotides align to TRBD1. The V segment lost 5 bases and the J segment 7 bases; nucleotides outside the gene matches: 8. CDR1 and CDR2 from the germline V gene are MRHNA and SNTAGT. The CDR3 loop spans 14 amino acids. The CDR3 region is CASSPRTGVGEAFF. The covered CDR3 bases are TGTGCCAGCAGTCCTAGGACAGGGGTAGGTGAA.

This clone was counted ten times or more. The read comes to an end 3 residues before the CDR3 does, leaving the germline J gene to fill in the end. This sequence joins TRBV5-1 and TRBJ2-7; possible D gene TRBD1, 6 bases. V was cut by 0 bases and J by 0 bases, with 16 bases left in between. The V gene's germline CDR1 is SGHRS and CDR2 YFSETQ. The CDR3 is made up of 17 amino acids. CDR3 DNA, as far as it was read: TGCGCCAGCAGCTTGGCGAGGACAGCCGAGAACTCCTACGAG. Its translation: CASSLARTAENSYE. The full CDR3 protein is CASSLARTAENSYEQYF.

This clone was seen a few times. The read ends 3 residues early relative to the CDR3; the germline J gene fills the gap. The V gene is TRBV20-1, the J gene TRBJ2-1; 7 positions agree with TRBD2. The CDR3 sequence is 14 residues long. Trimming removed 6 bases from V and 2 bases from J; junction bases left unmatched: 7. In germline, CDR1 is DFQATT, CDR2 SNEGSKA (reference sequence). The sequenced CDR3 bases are TGCAGTGCCGTGAGCGGGGCACCCTACAATGAG. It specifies CSAVSGAPYNE. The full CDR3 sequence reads CSAVSGAPYNEQFF.

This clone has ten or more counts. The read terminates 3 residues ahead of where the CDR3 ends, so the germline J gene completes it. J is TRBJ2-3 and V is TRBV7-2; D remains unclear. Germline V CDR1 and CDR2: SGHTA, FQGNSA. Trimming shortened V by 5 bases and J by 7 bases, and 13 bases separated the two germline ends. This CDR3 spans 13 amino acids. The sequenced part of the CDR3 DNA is TGTGCCAGCAGCGCACCGAATACATATACG. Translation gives CASSAPNTYT. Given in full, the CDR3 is CASSAPNTYTQYF. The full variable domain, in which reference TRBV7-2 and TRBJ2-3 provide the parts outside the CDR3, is GAGVSQSPSNKVTEKGKDVELRCDPISGHTALYWYRQSLGQGLEFLIYFQGNSAPDKSGLPSDRFSAERTGGSVSTLTIQRTQQEDSAVYLCASSAPNTYTQYFGPGTRLTVL.

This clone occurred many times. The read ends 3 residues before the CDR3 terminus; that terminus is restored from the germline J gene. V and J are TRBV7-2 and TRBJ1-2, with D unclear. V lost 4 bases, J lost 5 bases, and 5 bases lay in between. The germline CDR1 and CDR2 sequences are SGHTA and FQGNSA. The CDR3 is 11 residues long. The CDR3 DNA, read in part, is TGTGCCAGCAGCTCCCGGTATGGC. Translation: CASSSRYG. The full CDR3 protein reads CASSSRYGYTF.

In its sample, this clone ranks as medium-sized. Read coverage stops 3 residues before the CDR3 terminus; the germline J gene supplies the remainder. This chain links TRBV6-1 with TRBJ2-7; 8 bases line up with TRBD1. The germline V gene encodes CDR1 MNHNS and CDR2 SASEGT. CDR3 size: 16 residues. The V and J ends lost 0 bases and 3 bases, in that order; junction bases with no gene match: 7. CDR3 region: CASSEAEAGGGYEQYF. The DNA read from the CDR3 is TGTGCCAGCAGTGAAGCGGAGGCAGGGGGCGGCTACGAG.

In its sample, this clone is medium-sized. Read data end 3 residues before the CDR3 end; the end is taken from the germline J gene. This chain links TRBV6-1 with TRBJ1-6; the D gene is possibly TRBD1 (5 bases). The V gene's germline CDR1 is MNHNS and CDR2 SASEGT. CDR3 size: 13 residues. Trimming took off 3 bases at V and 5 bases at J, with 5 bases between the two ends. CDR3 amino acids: CASSDRDNSPLHF. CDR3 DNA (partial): TGTGCCAGCAGTGACAGGGATAATTCACCC.

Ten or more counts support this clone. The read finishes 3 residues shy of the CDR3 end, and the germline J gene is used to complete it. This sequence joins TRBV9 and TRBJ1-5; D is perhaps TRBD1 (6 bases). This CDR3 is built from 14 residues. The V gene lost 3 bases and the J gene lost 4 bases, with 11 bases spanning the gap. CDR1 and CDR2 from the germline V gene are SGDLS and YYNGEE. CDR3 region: CASSAQGRNQPQHF. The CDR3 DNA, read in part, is TGTGCCAGCAGCGCCCAGGGGCGTAATCAGCCC.

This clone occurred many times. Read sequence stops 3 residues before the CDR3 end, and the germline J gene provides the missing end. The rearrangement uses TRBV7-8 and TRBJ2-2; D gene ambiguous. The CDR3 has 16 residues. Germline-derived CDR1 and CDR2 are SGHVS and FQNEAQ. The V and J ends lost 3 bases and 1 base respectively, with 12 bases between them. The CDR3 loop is CASSLRQVKNTGELFF. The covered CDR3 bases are TGTGCCAGCAGCTTGAGGCAGGTGAAGAACACCGGGGAG.

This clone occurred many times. CDR3: CASSIVSGGGYGYTF. Incomplete CDR3 DNA: TGTGCCAGTAGTATTGTTTCGGGGGGCGGCTATGGC. The chain couples TRBV19 to TRBJ1-2; maybe TRBD1 (6 bases). With the read ending 3 residues before the CDR3 end, the germline J gene is used to fill in that end. The V gene lost 3 bases and the J gene lost 4 bases, with 15 bases spanning the gap. Per the germline V gene, CDR1 is LNHDA and CDR2 is SQIVND (reference sequence). The CDR3 extends over 15 amino acids. The full variable domain, completed using reference TRBV19 and TRBJ1-2, is DGGITQSPKYLFRKEGQNVTLSCEQNLNHDAMYWYRQDPGQGLRLIYYSQIVNDFQKGDIAEGYSVSREKKESFPLTVTSAQKNPTAFYLCASSIVSGGGYGYTFGSGTRLTVV.

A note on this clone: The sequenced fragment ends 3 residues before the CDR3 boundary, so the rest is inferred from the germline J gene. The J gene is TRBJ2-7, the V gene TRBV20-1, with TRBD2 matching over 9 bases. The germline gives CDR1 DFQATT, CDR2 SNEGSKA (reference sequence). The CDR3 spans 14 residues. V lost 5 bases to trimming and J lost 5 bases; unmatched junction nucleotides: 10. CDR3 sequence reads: CSAPRSGSYDEQYF. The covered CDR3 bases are TGCAGTGCTCCTCGTAGCGGGAGCTATGACGAG.

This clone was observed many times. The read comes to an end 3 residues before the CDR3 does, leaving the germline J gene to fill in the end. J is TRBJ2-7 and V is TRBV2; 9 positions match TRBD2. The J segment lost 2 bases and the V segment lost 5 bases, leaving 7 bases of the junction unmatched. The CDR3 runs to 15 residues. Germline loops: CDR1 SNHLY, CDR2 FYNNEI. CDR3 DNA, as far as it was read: TGTGCCAGCAGTTCCGGACTAGCGACTACCTACGAG. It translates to CASSSGLATTYE. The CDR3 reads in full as CASSSGLATTYEQYF.

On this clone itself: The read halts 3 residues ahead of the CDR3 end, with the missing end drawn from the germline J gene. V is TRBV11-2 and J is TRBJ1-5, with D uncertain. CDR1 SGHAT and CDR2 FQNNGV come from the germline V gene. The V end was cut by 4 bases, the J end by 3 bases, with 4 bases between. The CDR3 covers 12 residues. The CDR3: CASSYNNQPQHF. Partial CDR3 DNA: TGTGCCAGCAGCTATAACAATCAGCCC.

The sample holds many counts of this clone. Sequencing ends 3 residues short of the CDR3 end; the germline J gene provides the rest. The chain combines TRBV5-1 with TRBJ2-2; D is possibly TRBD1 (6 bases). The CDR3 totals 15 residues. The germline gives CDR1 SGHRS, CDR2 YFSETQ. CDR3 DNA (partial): TGCGCCAGCAGCCCTGGGACACGGGATAATGAAAAG. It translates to CASSPGTRDNEK. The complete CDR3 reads CASSPGTRDNEKLFF.

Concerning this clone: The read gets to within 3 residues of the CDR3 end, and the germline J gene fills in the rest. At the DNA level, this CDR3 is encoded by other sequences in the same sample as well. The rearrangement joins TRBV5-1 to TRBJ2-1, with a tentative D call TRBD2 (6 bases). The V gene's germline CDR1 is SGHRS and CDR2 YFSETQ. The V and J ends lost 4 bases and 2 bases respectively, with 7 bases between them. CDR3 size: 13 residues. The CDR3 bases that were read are TGCGCCAGCAGCCTAGCGCCCTACAATGAG. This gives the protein CASSLAPYNE. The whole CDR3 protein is CASSLAPYNEQFF.

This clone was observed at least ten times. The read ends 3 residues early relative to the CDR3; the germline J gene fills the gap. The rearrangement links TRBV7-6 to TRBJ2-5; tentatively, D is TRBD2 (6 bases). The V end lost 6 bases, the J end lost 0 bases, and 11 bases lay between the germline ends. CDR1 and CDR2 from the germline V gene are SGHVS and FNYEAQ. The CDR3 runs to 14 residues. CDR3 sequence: CASRPRDYQETQYF. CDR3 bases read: TGTGCCAGCAGGCCGAGGGACTACCAAGAGACC.

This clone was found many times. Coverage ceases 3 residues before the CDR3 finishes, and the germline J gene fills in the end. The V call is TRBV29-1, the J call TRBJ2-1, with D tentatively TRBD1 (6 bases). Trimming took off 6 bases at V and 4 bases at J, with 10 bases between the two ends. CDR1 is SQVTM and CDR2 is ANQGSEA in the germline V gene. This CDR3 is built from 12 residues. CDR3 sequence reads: CSVQGQYNEQFF. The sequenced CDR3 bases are TGCAGCGTCCAAGGACAGTACAATGAG.

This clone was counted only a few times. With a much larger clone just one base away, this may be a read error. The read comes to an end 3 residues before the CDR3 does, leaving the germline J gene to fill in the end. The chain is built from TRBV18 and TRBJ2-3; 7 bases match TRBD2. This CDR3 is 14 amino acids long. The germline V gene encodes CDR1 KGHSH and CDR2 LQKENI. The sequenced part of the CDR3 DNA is TGTGCCAGCTCGCCCGGGACTACCAATCAGCCG. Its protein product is CASSPGTTNQP. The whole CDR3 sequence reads CASSPGTTNQPQYF.

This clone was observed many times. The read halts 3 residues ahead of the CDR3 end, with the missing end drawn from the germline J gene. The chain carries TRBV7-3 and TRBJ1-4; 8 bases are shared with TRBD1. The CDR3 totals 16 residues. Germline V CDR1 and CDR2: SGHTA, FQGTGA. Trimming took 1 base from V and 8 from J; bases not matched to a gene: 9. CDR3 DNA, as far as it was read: TGTGCCAGCAGCTTAAAAGTCCGGGACAGGAGGGAAAAA. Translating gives CASSLKVRDRREK. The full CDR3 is CASSLKVRDRREKLFF.

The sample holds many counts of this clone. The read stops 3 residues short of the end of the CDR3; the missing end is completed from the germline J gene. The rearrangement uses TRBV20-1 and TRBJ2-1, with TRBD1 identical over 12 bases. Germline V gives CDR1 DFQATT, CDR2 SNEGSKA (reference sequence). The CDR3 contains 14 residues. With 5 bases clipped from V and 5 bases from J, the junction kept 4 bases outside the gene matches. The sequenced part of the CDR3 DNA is TGCAGTGCTTGGGGACAGGGGGCAGACAATGAG. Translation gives CSAWGQGADNE. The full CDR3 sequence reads CSAWGQGADNEQFF.

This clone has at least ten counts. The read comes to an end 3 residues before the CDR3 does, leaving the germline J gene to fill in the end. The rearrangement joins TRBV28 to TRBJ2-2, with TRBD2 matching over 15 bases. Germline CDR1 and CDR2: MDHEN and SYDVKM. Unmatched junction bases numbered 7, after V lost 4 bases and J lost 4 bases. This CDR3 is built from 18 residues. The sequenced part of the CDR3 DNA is TGTGCCAGCAGTTCCGGACTAGCGGGAGGGTTTGGCACCGGGGAG. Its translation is CASSSGLAGGFGTGE. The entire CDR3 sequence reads CASSSGLAGGFGTGELFF.

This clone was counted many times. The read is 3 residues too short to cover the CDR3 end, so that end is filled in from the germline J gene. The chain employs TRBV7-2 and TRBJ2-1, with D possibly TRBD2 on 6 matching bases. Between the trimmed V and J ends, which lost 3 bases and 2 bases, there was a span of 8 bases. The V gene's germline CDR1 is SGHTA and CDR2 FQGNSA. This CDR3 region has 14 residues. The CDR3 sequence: CASSFSGAYNEQFF. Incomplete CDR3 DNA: TGTGCCAGCAGCTTTAGCGGAGCCTACAATGAG.